This TCR beta chain emerged from a study of cytomegalovirus exposure and HLA in healthy donors. The PCR had 60 Vbeta and 13 Jbeta primers. The method was immunoSEQ multiplex PCR; TCRdb's version includes in-frame clones alone and lacks a portion of them. The profile covers approximately 170,000 clones, with 70% to 80% appearing a single time and less than 0.9% taken by the ten largest. The trim removed 8 bases at V and 1 base at J, leaving 11 bases unmatched. Germline V gives CDR1 MNHEY, CDR2 SMNVEV (reference sequence). The CDR3 length is 17 residues. This TCR was sampled from a female donor in good health and CMV-seronegative. The chain carries TRBV27 and TRBJ2-6, with 7 bases that match TRBD1. Sample: PBMCs. The DNA of the CDR3 is TGTGCCAGCTTTCGACAGGGCCTGCCTTCTGGGGCCAACGTCCTGACTTTC. It codes for CASFRQGLPSGANVLTF.